This T cell receptor (beta chain) was captured by sequencing in a study of lymphopenia after photon versus proton radiotherapy. Findings of the study overall: Oligoclonal CD8+ Temra expansion after nadir drove photon patients' diversity drop. Relative stability marked proton patients; photon patients lost diversity and naive cells. Better survival with proton therapy was suggested as possible, not demonstrated.

Produced via immunoSEQ multiplex PCR; TCRdb's table is partial and in-frame only. The sample lists fewer than 20,000 clones; 92% were seen once. With regard to this clone: Its antigen remains unidentified.

V shed 4 bases and J 1 base; nucleotides not matched to a gene: 5. This CDR3 is built from 15 residues. Looked up from germline, CDR1 is ENHRY and CDR2 is SYGVKD. The chain carries TRBV10-3 and TRBJ1-1; 8 nucleotides match TRBD1. This sequence originates from a woman between 40 and 50 years old with cholangiocarcinoma. The input for sequencing was peripheral blood, taken from a patient treated with photon-based radiotherapy. CDR3 amino acids: CAISVGRGPNTEAFF. The CDR3 DNA follows: TGTGCCATCAGTGTAGGCAGGGGGCCGAACACTGAAGCTTTCTTT.